This TCR beta chain was recovered during a study of cytomegalovirus exposure and HLA in healthy donors. Study results and limitations: According to a later analysis, donors in an Asian-associated ancestry cluster reportedly had fewer N-insertions than the roughly 660-donor mean. Sequencing likely caused a cluster of highly shared sequence variants.

The CDR3 is made up of 15 amino acids. Germline CDR1 reads SEHNR; CDR2 reads FQNEAQ (reference sequence). Trimming removed 3 bases from V and 2 bases from J; junction bases left unmatched: 3. On this clone: Its antigen is unknown.

The study ran its PCR with 60 Vbeta and 13 Jbeta primers. Clones were read by immunoSEQ multiplex PCR, and TCRdb kept only the in-frame ones, dropping some. The sample lists approximately 150,000 clones, around 64% occurring once. This TCR came from a woman in her twenties or thirties in good health and CMV-seronegative. This chain uses TRBV7-9 with TRBJ1-5; 8 bases agree with TRBD1. The sequenced sample was PBMCs. The CDR3 DNA sequence: TGTGCCAGCAGCTTGGACAGGGAGGGCAATCAGCCCCAGCATTTT. It translates to CASSLDREGNQPQHF.